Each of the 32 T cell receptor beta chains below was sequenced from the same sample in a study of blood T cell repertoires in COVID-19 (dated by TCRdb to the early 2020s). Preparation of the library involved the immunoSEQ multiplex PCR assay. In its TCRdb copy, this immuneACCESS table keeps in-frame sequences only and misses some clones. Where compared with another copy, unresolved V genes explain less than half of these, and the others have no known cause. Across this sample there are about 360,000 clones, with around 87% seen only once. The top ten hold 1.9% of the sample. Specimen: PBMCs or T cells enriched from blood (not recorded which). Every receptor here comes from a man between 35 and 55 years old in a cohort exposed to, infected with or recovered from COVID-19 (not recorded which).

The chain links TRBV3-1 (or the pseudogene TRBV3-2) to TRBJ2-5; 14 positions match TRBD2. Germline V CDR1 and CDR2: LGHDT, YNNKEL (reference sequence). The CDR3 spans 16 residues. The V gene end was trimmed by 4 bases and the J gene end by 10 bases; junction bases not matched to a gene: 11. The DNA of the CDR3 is TGTGCCAGCAGCCCTGGACTAGCGGGAGGATTGGGGGACCAGTACTTC. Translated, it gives CASSPGLAGGLGDQYF.

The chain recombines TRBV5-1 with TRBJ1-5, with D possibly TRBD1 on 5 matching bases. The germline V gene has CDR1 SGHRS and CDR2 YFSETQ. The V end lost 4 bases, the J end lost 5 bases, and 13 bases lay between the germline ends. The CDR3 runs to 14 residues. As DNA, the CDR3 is TGCGCCAGCAGCCCACGGGGGGGTGATCAGCCCCAGCATTTT. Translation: CASSPRGGDQPQHF.

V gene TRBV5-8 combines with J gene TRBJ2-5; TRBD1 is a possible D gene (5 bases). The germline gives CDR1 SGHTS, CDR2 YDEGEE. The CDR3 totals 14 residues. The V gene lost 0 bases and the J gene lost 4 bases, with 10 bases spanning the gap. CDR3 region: CASSLGQGLETQYF. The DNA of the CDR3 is TGTGCCAGCAGCTTGGGTCAGGGATTAGAGACCCAGTACTTC.

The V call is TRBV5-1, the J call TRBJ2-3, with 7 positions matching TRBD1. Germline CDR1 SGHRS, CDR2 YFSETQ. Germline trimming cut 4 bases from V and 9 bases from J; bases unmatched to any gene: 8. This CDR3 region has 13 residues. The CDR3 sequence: CASSVRQGTTQYF. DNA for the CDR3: TGCGCCAGCAGCGTTCGACAGGGTACCACGCAGTATTTT. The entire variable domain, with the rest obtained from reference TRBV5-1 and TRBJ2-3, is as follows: KAGVTQTPRYLIKTRGQQVTLSCSPISGHRSVSWYQQTPGQGLQFLFEYFSETQRNKGNFPGRFSGRQFSNSRSEMNVSTLELGDSALYLCASSVRQGTTQYFGPGTRLTVL.

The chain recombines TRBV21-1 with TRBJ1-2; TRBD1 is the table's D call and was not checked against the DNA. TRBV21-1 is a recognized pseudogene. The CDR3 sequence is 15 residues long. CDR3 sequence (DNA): TGTGCCAGCAGCAAATCAACAGGGGCGGACGGGGGCTACACCTTC. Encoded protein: CASSKSTGADGGYTF.

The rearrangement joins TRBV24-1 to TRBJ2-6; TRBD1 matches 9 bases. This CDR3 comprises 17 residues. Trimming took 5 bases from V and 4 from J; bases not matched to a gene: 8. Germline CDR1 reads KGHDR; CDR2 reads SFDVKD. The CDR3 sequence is CATSAGTGLGGANVLTF. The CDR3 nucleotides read TGTGCCACCAGTGCCGGGACAGGGTTGGGAGGGGCCAACGTCCTGACTTTC.

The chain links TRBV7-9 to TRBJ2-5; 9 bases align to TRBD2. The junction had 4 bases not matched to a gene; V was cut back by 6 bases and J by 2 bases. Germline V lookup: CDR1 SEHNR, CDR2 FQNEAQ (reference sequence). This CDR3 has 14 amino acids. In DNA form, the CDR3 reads TGTGCCAGCAGACTGACTAGCGGACAAGAGACCCAGTACTTC. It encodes CASRLTSGQETQYF.

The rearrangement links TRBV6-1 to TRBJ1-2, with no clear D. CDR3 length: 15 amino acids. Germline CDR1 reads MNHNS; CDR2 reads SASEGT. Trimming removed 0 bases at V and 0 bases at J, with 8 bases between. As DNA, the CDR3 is TGTGCCAGCAGTGAAGCGCCGTCAGCTAACTATGGCTACACCTTC. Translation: CASSEAPSANYGYTF.

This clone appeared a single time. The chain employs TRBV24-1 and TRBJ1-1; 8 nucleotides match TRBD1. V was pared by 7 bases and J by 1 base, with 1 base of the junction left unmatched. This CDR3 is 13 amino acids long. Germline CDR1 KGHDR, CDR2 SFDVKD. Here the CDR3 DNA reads TGTGCCACCAGGGACAGGGCGAACACTGAAGCTTTCTTT. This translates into CATRDRANTEAFF.

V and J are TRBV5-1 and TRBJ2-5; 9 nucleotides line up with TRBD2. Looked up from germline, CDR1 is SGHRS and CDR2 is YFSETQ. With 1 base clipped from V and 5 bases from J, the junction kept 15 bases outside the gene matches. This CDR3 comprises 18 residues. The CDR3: CASSLSPRNSGSLETQYF. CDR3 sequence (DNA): TGCGCCAGCAGCTTGTCCCCCAGGAATAGCGGGAGTTTGGAGACCCAGTACTTC.

DNA of the CDR3: TGTGCCAGCAGCCATAGCGGGAGCGGCACAGATACGCAGTATTTT. Protein: CASSHSGSGTDTQYF. The rearrangement joins TRBV3-1 (or the pseudogene TRBV3-2) to TRBJ2-3, with 9 nucleotides matching TRBD2. Germline CDR1 LGHDT, CDR2 YNNKEL (reference sequence). The junction had 2 bases not matched to a gene; V was cut back by 3 bases and J by 1 base. The CDR3 is 15 amino acids.

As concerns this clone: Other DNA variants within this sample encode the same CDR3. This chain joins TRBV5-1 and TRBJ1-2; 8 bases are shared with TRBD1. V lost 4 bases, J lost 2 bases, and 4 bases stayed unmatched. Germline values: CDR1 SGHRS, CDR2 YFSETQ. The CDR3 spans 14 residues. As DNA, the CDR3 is TGCGCCAGCAGCATAACAGGGGGAAACTATGGCTACACCTTC. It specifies CASSITGGNYGYTF.

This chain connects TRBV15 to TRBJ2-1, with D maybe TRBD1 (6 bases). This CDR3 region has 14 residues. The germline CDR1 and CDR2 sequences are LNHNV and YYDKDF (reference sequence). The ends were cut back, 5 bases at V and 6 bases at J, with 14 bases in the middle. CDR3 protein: CATSAEQGRNEQFF. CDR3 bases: TGTGCCACCAGCGCCGAACAGGGTCGCAATGAGCAGTTCTTC.

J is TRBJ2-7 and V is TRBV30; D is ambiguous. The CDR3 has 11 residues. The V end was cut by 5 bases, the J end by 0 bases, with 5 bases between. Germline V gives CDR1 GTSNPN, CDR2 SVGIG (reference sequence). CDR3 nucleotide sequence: TGTGCCTGGGCGAGCTCCTACGAGCAGTACTTC. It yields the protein CAWASSYEQYF.

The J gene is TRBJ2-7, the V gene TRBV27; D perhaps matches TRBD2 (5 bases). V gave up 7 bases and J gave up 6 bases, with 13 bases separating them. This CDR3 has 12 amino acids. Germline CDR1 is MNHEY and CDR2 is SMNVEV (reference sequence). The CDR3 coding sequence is TGTGCCAGCAAACCCCAACGGGGCGAGCAGTACTTC. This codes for CASKPQRGEQYF.

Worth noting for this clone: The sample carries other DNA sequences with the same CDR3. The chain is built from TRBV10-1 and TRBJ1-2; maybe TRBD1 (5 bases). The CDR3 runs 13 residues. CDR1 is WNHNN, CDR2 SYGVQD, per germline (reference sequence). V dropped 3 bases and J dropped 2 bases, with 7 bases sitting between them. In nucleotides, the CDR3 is TGCGCCAGCAGTGAATCAGGGAACTATGGCTACACCTTC. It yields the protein CASSESGNYGYTF.

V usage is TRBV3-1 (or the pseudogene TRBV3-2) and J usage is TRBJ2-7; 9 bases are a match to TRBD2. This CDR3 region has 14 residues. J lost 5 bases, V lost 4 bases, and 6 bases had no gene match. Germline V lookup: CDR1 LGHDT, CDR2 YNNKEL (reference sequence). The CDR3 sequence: CASSRAGGGHEQYF. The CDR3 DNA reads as TGTGCCAGCAGCCGAGCGGGAGGCGGCCACGAGCAGTACTTC.

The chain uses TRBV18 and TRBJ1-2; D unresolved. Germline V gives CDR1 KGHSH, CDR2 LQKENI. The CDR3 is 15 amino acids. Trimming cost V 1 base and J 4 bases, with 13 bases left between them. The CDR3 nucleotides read TGTGCCAGCTCACCACGAGGTCAGACGACCTATGGCTACACCTTC. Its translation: CASSPRGQTTYGYTF.

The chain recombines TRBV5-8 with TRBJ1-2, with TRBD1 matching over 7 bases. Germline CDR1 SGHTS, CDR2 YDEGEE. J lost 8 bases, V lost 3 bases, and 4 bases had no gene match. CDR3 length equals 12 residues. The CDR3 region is CASSSNRGGYTF. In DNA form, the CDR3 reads TGTGCCAGCAGCTCAAACAGGGGAGGCTACACCTTC.

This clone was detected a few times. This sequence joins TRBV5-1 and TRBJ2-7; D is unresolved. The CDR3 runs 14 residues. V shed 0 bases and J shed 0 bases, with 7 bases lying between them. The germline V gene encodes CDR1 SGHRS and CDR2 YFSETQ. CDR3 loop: CASSLDWSSYEQYF. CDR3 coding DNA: TGCGCCAGCAGCTTGGACTGGAGCTCCTACGAGCAGTACTTC.

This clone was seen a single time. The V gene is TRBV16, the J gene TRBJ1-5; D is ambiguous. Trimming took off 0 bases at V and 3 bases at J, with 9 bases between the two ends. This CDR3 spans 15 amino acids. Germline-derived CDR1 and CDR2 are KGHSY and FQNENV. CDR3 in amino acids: CASSQSIQSNQPQHF. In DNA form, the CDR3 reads TGTGCCAGCAGCCAATCGATACAGTCCAATCAGCCCCAGCATTTT.

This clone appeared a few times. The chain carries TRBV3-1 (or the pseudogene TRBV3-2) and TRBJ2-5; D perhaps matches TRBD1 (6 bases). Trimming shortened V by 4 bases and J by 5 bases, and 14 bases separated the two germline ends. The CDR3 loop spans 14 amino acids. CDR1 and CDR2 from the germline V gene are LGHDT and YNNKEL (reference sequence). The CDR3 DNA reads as TGTGCCAGCAGCCGTCCGGACAGTGGGGAGACCCAGTACTTC. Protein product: CASSRPDSGETQYF.

This CDR3 is CASSLTSVNTGELFF. CDR3 in DNA: TGTGCCAGCAGCTTGACTAGCGTGAACACCGGGGAGCTGTTTTTT. J is TRBJ2-2 and V is TRBV7-2, with TRBD2 matching 8 bases. J lost 1 base, V lost 3 bases, and 1 base had no gene match. Germline V lookup: CDR1 SGHTA, CDR2 FQGNSA. The CDR3 totals 15 residues.

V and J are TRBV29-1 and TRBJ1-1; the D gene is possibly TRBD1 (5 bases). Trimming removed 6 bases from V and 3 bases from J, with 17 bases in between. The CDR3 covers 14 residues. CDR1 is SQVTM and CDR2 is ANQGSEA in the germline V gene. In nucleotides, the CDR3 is TGCAGCGTCCGGGTGGACAAATCGTACACTGAAGCTTTCTTT. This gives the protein CSVRVDKSYTEAFF.

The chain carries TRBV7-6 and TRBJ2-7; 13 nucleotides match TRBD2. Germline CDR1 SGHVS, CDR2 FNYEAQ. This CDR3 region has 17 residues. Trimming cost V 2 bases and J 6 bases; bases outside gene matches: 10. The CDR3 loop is CASSLIGLAGAFSEQYF. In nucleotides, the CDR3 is TGTGCCAGCAGCTTAATAGGACTAGCGGGAGCCTTTTCCGAGCAGTACTTC.

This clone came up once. The CDR3 here is CASGRTNNEQFF. In DNA form, the CDR3 reads TGTGCCAGCGGGAGGACGAACAATGAGCAGTTCTTC. The rearrangement links TRBV6-5 to TRBJ2-1, with D perhaps matching TRBD2 (6 bases). Germline V gene lookup returns CDR1 MNHEY and CDR2 SVGAGI. The CDR3 runs 12 residues. V was clipped by 8 bases and J by 5 bases, with 10 bases between them.

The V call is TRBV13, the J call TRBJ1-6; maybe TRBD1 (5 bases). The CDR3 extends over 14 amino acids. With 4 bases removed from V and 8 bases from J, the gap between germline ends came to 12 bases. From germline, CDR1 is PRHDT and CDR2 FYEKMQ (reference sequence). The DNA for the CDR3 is TGTGCCAGCAGCTCGGGGGGAGGGGATTCACCCCTCCACTTT. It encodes CASSSGGGDSPLHF.

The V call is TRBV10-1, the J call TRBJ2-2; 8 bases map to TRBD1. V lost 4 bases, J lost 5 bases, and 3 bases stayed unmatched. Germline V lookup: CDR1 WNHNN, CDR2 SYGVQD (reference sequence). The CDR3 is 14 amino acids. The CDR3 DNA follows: TGCGCCAGCAGTGGGACAGGGACGACCGGGGAGCTGTTTTTT. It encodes CASSGTGTTGELFF.

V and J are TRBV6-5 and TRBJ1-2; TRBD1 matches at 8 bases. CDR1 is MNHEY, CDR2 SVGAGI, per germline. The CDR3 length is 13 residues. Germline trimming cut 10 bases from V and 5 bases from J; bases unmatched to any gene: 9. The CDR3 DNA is TGTGCCACCCGTTGGACAGGGCGGTATGGCTACACCTTC. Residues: CATRWTGRYGYTF.

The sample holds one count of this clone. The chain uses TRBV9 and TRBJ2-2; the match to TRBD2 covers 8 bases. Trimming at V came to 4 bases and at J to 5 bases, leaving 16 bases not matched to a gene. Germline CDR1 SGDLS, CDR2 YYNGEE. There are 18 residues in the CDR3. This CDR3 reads CASSPSLGRAGETGELFF. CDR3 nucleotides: TGTGCCAGCAGCCCCTCCCTAGGTCGAGCGGGAGAAACCGGGGAGCTGTTTTTT.

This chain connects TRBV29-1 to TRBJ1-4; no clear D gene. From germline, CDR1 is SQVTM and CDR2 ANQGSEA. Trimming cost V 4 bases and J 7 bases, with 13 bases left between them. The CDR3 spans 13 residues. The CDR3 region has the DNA TGCAGCGTTGGGTCGACCCGGAGTGAAAAACTGTTTTTT. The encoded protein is CSVGSTRSEKLFF.

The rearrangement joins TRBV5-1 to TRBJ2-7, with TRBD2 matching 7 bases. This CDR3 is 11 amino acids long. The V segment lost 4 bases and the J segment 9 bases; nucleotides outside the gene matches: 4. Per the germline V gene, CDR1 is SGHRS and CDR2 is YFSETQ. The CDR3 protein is CASSALAVQYF. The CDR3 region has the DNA TGCGCCAGCAGCGCCCTAGCGGTGCAGTACTTC.